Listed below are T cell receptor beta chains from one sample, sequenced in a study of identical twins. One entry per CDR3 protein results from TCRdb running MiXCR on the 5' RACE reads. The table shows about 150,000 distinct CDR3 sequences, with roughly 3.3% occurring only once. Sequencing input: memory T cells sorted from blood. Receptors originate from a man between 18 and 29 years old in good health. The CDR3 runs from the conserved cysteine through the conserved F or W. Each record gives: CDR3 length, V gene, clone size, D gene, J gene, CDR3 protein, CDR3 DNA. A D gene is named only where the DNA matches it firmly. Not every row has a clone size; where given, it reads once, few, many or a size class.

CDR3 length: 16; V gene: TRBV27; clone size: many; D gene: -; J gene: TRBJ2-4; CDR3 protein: CASSPAGTVAKNIQYF; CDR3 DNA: TGTGCCAGCAGTCCCGCCGGGACGGTAGCCAAAAACATTCAGTACTTC
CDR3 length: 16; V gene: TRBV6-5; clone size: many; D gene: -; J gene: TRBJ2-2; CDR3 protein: CASSYLGQGSTGELFF; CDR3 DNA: TGTGCCAGCAGTTACCTAGGGCAGGGGAGCACCGGGGAGCTGTTTTTT
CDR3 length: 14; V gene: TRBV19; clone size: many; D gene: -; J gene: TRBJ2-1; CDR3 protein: CASSIGTNYNEQFF; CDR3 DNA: TGTGCCAGTAGTATAGGGACTAACTACAATGAGCAGTTCTTC
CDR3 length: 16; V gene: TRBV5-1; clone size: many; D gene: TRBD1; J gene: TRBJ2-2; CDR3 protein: CASSLGQGAPNGELFF; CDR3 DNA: TGCGCCAGCAGCTTGGGACAGGGGGCGCCGAACGGGGAGCTGTTTTTT
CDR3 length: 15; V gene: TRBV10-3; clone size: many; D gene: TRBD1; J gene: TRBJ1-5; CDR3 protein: CAISEGQGSNQPQHF; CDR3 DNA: TGTGCCATCAGTGAGGGACAGGGTAGCAATCAGCCCCAGCATTTT
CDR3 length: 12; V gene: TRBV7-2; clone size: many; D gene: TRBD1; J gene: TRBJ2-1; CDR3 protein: CASSSLDRVKFF; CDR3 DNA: TGTGCCAGCAGCTCCCTAGACAGGGTAAAGTTCTTC
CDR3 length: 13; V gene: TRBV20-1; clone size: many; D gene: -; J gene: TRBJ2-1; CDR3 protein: CSARAGRYNEQFF; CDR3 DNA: TGCAGTGCTCGGGCTGGTCGCTACAATGAGCAGTTCTTC
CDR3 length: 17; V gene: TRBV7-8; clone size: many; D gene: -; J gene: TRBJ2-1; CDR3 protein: CASSFAPGSTSYNEQFF; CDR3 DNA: TGTGCCAGCAGCTTCGCTCCAGGCTCGACCTCCTACAATGAGCAGTTCTTC
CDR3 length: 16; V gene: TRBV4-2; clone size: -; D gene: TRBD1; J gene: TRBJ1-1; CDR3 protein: CASSPSGGSTPTEAFF; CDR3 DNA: TGTGCCAGCAGCCCATCAGGGGGTTCGACTCCTACTGAAGCTTTCTTT
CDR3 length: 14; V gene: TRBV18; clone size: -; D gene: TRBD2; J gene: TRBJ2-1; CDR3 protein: CASSPDRLAIEQFF; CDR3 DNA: TGTGCCAGCTCACCAGACCGACTAGCTATTGAGCAGTTCTTC
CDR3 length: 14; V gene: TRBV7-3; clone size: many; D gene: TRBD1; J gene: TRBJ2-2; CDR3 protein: CASSTQGASGELFF; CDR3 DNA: TGTGCCAGCAGCACACAGGGGGCGTCCGGGGAGCTGTTTTTT
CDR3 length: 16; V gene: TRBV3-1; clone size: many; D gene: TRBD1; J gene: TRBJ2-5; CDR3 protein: CASSPGTGSYQETQYF; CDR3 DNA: TGTGCCAGCAGCCCCGGGACAGGGTCGTACCAAGAGACCCAGTACTTC
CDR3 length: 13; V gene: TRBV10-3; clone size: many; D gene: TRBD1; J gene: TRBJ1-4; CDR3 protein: CAIGRQGRDKLFF; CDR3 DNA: TGTGCCATCGGACGACAGGGGCGGGATAAACTGTTTTTT
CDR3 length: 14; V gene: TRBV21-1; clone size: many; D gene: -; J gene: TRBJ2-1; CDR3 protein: CASSRETTSNEQFF; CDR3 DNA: TGTGCCAGCAGCAGAGAGACCACAAGCAATGAGCAGTTCTTC
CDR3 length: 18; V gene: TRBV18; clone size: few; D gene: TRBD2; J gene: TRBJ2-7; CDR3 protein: CASSPGTLGLAGTYEQYF; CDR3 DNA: TGTGCCAGCTCACCCGGGACATTGGGACTAGCGGGGACCTACGAGCAGTACTTC
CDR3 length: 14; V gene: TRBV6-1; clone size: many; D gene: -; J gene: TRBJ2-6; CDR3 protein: CASSQGPGANVLTF; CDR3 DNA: TGTGCCAGCAGTCAGGGCCCCGGGGCCAACGTCCTGACTTTC
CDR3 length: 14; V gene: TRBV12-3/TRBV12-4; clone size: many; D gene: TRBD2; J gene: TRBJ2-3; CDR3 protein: CASSLLLAAADRYF; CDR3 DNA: TGTGCCAGCAGTTTATTACTAGCGGCAGCCGACCGGTATTTT
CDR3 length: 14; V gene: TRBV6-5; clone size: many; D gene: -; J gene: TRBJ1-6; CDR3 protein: CASSLGQLNSPLHF; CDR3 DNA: TGTGCCAGCAGTTTAGGACAGCTGAATTCACCCCTCCACTTT
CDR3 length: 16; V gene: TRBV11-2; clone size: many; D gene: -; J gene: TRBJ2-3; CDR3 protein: CASSLDWGIGTDTQYF; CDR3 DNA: TGTGCCAGCAGCTTAGATTGGGGGATAGGCACAGATACGCAGTATTTT
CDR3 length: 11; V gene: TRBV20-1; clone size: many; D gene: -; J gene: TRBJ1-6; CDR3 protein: CSAISGSPLHF; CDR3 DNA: TGCAGTGCAATTAGTGGGTCACCCCTCCACTTT
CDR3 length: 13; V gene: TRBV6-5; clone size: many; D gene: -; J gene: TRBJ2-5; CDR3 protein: CASSLAAAETQYF; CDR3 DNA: TGTGCCAGCAGTTTGGCCGCGGCAGAGACCCAATACTTC
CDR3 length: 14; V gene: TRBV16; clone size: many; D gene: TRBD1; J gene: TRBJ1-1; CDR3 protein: CASSLRDSQTEAFF; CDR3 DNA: TGTGCCAGCAGCCTGCGGGACAGTCAAACTGAAGCTTTCTTT
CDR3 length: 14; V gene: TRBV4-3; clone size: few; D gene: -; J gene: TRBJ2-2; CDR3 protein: CASRPDLGAGELFF; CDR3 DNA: TGCGCCAGCAGACCTGACCTGGGGGCCGGGGAGCTGTTTTTT
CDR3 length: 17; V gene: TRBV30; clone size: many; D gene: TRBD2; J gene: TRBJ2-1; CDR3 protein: CAGGPSFLAGGRNEQFF; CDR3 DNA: TGTGCCGGGGGCCCCTCTTTCCTAGCGGGAGGGCGCAATGAGCAGTTCTTC
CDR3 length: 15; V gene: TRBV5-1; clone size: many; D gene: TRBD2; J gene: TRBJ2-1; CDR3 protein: CASSIAGRSTGEQFF; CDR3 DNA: TGCGCCAGCAGCATAGCGGGAAGGTCAACCGGTGAGCAGTTCTTC
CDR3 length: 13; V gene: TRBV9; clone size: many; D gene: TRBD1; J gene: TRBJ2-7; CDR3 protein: CASSGQGAHEQYF; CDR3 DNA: TGTGCCAGTTCAGGGCAGGGGGCCCACGAGCAGTACTTC
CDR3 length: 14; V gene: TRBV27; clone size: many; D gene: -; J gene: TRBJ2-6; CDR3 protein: CASSFQGGANVLTF; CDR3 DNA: TGTGCCAGCAGTTTTCAGGGTGGGGCCAACGTCCTGACTTTC
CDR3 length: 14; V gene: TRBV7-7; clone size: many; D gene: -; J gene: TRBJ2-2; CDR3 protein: CASSPQGYTGELFF; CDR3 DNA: TGTGCCAGCAGCCCGCAGGGTTACACCGGGGAGCTGTTTTTT
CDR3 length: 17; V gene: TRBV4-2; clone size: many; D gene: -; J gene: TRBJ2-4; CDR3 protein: CASSQEGSGLVKNIQYF; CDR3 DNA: TGTGCCAGCAGCCAAGAAGGCTCGGGGTTAGTCAAAAACATTCAGTACTTC
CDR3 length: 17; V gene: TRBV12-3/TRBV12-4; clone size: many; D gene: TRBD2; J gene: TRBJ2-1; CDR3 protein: CASSAVRASGKDNEQFF; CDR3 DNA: TGTGCCAGCAGCGCGGTTAGGGCTAGCGGGAAAGACAATGAGCAGTTCTTC
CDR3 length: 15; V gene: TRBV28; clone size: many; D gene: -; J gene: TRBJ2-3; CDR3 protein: CASSLLEVYTDTQYF; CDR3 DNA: TGTGCCAGCAGTTTACTAGAAGTGTACACAGATACGCAGTATTTT
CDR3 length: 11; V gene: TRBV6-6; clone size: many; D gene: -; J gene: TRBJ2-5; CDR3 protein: CASSYLETQYF; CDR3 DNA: TGTGCCAGCAGTTATTTAGAGACCCAGTACTTC
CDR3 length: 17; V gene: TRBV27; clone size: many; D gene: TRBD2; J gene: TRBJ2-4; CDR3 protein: CASSLWAGELAKNIQYF; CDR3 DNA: TGTGCCAGCAGTTTATGGGCGGGGGAGCTAGCCAAAAACATTCAGTACTTC
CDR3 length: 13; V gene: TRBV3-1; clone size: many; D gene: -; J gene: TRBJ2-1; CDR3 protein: CASSQDGYNEQFF; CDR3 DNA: TGTGCCAGCAGCCAAGACGGCTACAATGAGCAGTTCTTC
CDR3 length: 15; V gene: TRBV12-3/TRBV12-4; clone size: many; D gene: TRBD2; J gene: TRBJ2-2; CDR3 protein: CASSLTSGSSRELFF; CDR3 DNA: TGTGCCAGCAGTTTAACTAGCGGGAGTTCGAGGGAGCTGTTTTTT
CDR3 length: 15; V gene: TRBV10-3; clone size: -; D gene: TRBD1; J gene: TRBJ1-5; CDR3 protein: CAISSGTGVNQPQHF; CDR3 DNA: TGTGCCATCAGTTCCGGGACAGGGGTAAATCAGCCCCAGCATTTT
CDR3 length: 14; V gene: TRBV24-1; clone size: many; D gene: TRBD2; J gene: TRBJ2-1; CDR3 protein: CATSDLGGGNEQFF; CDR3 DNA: TGTGCCACCAGTGATTTGGGGGGGGGGAATGAGCAGTTCTTC
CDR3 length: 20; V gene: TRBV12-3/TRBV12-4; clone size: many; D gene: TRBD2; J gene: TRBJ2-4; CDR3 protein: CASSPTVAGTSLSSKNIQYF; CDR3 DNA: TGTGCCAGCAGCCCAACGGTGGCGGGGACTAGCTTATCGTCCAAAAACATTCAGTACTTC
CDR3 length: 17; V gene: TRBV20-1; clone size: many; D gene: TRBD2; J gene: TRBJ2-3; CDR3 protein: CSARSGTSGLSTDTQYF; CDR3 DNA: TGCAGTGCTAGGTCCGGGACTAGCGGGTTGAGCACAGATACGCAGTATTTT
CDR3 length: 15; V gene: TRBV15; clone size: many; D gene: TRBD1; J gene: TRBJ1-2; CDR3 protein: CATSGPTGGNYGYTF; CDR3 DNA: TGTGCCACCAGCGGTCCGACAGGGGGAAACTATGGCTACACCTTC
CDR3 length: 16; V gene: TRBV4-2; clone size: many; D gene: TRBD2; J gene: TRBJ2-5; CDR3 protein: CASSPRTSGGQETQYF; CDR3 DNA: TGTGCCAGCAGCCCCCGGACTAGCGGAGGCCAAGAGACCCAGTACTTC
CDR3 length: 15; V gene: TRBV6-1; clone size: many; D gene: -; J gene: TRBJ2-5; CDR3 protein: CASSAMGLPQETQYF; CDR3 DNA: TGTGCCAGCAGTGCAATGGGACTCCCGCAAGAGACCCAGTACTTC
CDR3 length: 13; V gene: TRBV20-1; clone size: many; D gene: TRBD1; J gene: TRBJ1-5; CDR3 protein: CSAKGQGAYPQHF; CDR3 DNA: TGCAGTGCTAAGGGACAGGGGGCTTATCCCCAGCATTTT
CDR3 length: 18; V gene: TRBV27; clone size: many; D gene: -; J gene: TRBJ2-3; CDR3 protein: CASRPISAGNRRTDTQYF; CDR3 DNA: TGTGCCAGCAGGCCGATATCGGCGGGAAATAGACGCACAGATACGCAGTATTTT
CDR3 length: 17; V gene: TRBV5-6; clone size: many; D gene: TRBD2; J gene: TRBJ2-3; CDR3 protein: CASSDKRETSWADTQYF; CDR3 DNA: TGTGCCAGCAGCGACAAGCGGGAGACCTCCTGGGCGGATACGCAGTATTTT
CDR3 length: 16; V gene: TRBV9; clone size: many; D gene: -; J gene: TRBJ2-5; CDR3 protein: CASSVAGTGELETQYF; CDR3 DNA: TGTGCCAGCAGCGTCGCAGGAACAGGTGAATTGGAGACCCAGTACTTC
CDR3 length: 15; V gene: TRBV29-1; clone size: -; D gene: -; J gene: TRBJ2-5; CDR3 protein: CSVDRQGGLQETQYF; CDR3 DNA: TGCAGCGTTGACCGGCAGGGGGGCCTCCAAGAGACCCAGTACTTC
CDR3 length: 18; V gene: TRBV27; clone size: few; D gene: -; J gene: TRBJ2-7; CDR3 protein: CASRSSYSGGVPSYEQYF; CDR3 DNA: TGTGCCAGCAGGAGCAGCTACTCCGGGGGAGTCCCCTCCTACGAGCAGTACTTC
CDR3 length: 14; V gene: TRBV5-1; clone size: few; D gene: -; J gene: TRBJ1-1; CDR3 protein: CASKGVGTGTEAFF; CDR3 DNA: TGCGCCAGCAAGGGAGTTGGGACGGGGACTGAAGCTTTCTTT
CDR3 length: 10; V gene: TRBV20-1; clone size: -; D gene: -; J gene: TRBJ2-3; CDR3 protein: CSASPLSQYF; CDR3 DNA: TGCAGTGCTAGTCCTCTTTCGCAGTATTTT
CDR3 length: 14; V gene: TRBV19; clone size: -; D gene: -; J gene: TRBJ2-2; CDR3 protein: CASKTRRNTGELFF; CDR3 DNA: TGTGCCAGTAAGACCAGGAGGAACACCGGGGAGCTGTTTTTT
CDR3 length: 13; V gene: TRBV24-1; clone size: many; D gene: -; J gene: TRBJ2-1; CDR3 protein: CATSGDGYNEQFF; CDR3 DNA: TGTGCCACCAGTGGCGACGGCTACAATGAGCAGTTCTTC